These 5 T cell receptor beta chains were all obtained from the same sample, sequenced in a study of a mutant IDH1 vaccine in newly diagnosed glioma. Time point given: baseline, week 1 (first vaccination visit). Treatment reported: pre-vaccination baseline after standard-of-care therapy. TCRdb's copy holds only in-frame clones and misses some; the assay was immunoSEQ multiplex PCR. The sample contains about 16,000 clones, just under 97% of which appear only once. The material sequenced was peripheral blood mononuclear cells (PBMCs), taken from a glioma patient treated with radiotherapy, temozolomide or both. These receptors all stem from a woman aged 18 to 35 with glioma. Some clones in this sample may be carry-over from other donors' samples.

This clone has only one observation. CDR3 sequence reads: CASSQSPGHPSGANVLTF. In DNA, the CDR3 is TGCGCCAGCAGCCAGTCACCGGGACACCCCTCTGGGGCCAACGTCCTGACTTTC. The chain employs TRBV4-3 and TRBJ2-6; the D gene is possibly TRBD1 (6 bases). The CDR3 extends over 18 amino acids. Germline loops: CDR1 LGHNA, CDR2 YSLEER. With 3 bases removed from V and 0 bases from J, the gap between germline ends came to 15 bases.

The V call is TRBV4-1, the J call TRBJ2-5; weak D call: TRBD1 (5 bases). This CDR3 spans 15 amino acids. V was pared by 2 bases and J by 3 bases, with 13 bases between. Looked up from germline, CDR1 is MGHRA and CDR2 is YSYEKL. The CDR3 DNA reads TGCGCCAGCAGCCAACCCGGGCTAGGGGAAGAGACCCAGTACTTC. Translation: CASSQPGLGEETQYF.

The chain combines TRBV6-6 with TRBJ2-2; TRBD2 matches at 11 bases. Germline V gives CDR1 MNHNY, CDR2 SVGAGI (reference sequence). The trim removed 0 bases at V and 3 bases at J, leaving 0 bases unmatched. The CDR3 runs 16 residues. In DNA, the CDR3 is TGTGCCAGCAGTTACTCGACTAGCGGGGACACCGGGGAGCTGTTTTTT. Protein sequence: CASSYSTSGDTGELFF.

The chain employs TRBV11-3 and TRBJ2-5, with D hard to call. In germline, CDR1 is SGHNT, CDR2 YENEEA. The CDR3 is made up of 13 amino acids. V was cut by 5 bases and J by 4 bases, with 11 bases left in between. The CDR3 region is CASSLGWGETQYF. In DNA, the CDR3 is TGTGCCAGCAGCCTTGGTTGGGGAGAGACCCAGTACTTC.

CDR3 sequence reads: CASRQGGVNTEAFF. The CDR3 coding sequence is TGTGCCAGCAGGCAGGGCGGGGTGAACACTGAAGCTTTCTTT. The chain combines TRBV6-5 with TRBJ1-1, with D tentatively TRBD1 (5 bases). The CDR3 extends over 14 amino acids. The V end was cut by 6 bases, the J end by 0 bases, with 11 bases between. Germline loops: CDR1 MNHEY, CDR2 SVGAGI.